Below, 25 T cell receptor beta chains from the same sample are listed, as sequenced in a study of cytomegalovirus exposure and HLA in healthy donors. The PCR employed 60 Vbeta primers together with 13 Jbeta primers. Generated by immunoSEQ multiplex PCR, the TCRdb table keeps only in-frame clones and is missing some. Here the sample spans roughly 100,000 clones, 75% to 85% being singletons. Input material: PBMCs. These receptors were taken from a man younger than 45 in good health and CMV-seronegative.

This clone was detected only once. The chain is built from TRBV9 and TRBJ1-4, with D possibly matching TRBD1 (6 bases). From germline, CDR1 is SGDLS and CDR2 YYNGEE. The CDR3 length is 16 residues. Trimming took 2 bases from V and 4 from J, leaving 15 bases between them. The CDR3 region has the DNA TGTGCCAGCAGCGTGGACGACAGGTTCGTTAATGAAAAACTGTTTTTT. Translated: CASSVDDRFVNEKLFF.

The genes are TRBV11-1 and TRBJ2-2; 9 bases match TRBD2. The V gene end was trimmed by 2 bases and the J gene end by 7 bases; junction bases not matched to a gene: 8. The germline gives CDR1 SGHAT, CDR2 FQDESV (reference sequence). The CDR3 runs to 16 residues. The CDR3 coding sequence is TGTGCCAGCAGCTTAAGTAGCGGGAGTGGTCACGGGGAGCTGTTTTTT. Its protein is CASSLSSGSGHGELFF.

V gene TRBV11-2 combines with J gene TRBJ2-7; the match to TRBD1 covers 7 bases. Germline CDR1 and CDR2: SGHAT and FQNNGV. The CDR3 covers 15 residues. Trimming cost V 1 base and J 7 bases; bases outside gene matches: 10. CDR3 sequence (DNA): TGTGCCAGCAGCTTAGTATTACAGGGGTCGGGTGAGCAGTACTTC. It specifies CASSLVLQGSGEQYF.

This clone has more than one count but fewer than ten. The rearrangement links TRBV12-2 to TRBJ1-5. TRBV12-2 corresponds to a pseudogene. The CDR3 has 15 amino acids. In DNA form, the CDR3 reads TGTGCAAGCCTTCTTCTTCTACCGTTCAATCAGCCCCAGCATTTT. It specifies CASLLLLPFNQPQHF.

The V call is TRBV5-1, the J call TRBJ2-6, with D possibly TRBD1 on 5 matching bases. Germline V gives CDR1 SGHRS, CDR2 YFSETQ. The CDR3 contains 18 residues. The V end was cut by 0 bases, the J end by 0 bases, with 13 bases between. CDR3 DNA sequence: TGCGCCAGCAGCTTGGAGGGGCAGGCTCCCTCTGGGGCCAACGTCCTGACTTTC. Residues: CASSLEGQAPSGANVLTF.

V and J are TRBV5-6 and TRBJ2-1, with a possible D match to TRBD1 (6 bases). The CDR3 spans 14 residues. The V and J ends lost 6 bases and 13 bases respectively, with 23 bases between them. CDR1 is SGHDT and CDR2 is YYEEEE in the germline V gene. CDR3 sequence reads: CASTRGHGQTQQFF. For the CDR3, the DNA is TGTGCCAGCACCAGGGGACACGGACAAACACAACAGTTCTTC.

This chain uses TRBV4-1 with TRBJ1-5; 7 bases match TRBD1. After removal of 1 base from V and 6 bases from J, the junction contained 6 bases not matched to a gene. The CDR3 covers 15 residues. Germline loops: CDR1 MGHRA, CDR2 YSYEKL. This CDR3 reads CASSQGAGGTQPQHF. The CDR3 nucleotides read TGCGCCAGCAGCCAAGGGGCAGGGGGAACTCAGCCCCAGCATTTT.

The chain couples TRBV29-1 to TRBJ2-1; tentatively, D is TRBD2 (5 bases). Trimming shortened V by 8 bases and J by 5 bases, and 13 bases separated the two germline ends. The CDR3 is 12 residues long. Germline lookup yields CDR1 SQVTM and CDR2 ANQGSEA. This chain's CDR3 is CSSRLYDNEQFF. In DNA form, the CDR3 reads TGCAGCTCACGACTATACGACAATGAGCAGTTCTTC.

The rearrangement joins TRBV27 to TRBJ1-6, with 7 bases matching TRBD1. V shed 8 bases and J 6 bases; nucleotides not matched to a gene: 7. This CDR3 contains 14 residues. The germline V gene encodes CDR1 MNHEY and CDR2 SMNVEV (reference sequence). CDR3: CASSAGQLNSPLHF. CDR3 coding DNA: TGTGCCAGCTCTGCGGGACAGCTTAATTCACCCCTCCACTTT.

V gene TRBV2 combines with J gene TRBJ1-6; D is unclear. Germline V gene lookup returns CDR1 SNHLY and CDR2 FYNNEI. Trimming stripped 2 bases from V and 10 bases from J, with 9 bases between. The CDR3 totals 13 residues. Here the CDR3 reads CASSERRPSPLHF. CDR3 DNA sequence: TGTGCCAGCAGTGAACGCAGGCCCTCACCCCTCCACTTT.

To note about this clone: One junction end disagrees with the germline gene, perhaps due to a read error. V is TRBV7-9 and J is TRBJ1-1; no clear D. Germline V gives CDR1 SEHNR, CDR2 FQNEAQ (reference sequence). This CDR3 is 12 amino acids long. The CDR3 spells CSSSLGRGEAFF. Here the CDR3 DNA reads TGTTCCAGCAGCTTAGGTAGAGGAGAAGCTTTCTTT.

The chain has TRBV27 and TRBJ1-4; no clear D gene. CDR1 and CDR2 (germline): MNHEY, SMNVEV (reference sequence). V was shortened by 5 bases and J by 0 bases, with 7 bases between the two germline ends. CDR3 length equals 14 residues. The CDR3 spells CASSPGATNEKLFF. CDR3 sequence (DNA): TGTGCCAGCAGTCCCGGGGCAACTAATGAAAAACTGTTTTTT.

Here the CDR3 reads CASSQSKLRQGAREQYF. The CDR3 DNA is TGCGCCAGCAGTCAATCGAAATTGAGACAGGGGGCGAGAGAGCAGTACTTC. The chain links TRBV23-1 to TRBJ2-7, with 10 nucleotides matching TRBD1. TRBV23-1 has ORF status, its function being uncertain. The V and J ends lost 0 bases and 7 bases, in that order; junction bases with no gene match: 12. The CDR3 has 17 amino acids.

This clone turned up a few times. The chain has TRBV10-3 and TRBJ2-1, with D perhaps matching TRBD1 (6 bases). CDR1 is ENHRY and CDR2 is SYGVKD in the germline V gene. Trimming cost V 6 bases and J 6 bases, with 15 bases left between them. The CDR3 consists of 14 residues. The CDR3 sequence is CAIRPFTGPNEQFF. The CDR3 DNA is TGTGCCATCAGACCTTTTACAGGGCCCAATGAGCAGTTCTTC.

Notes on this clone: The junction and the germline gene differ at one end; a read error may be behind it. The J gene is TRBJ1-2, the V gene TRBV2, with a tentative D call TRBD1 (5 bases). The CDR3 has 12 residues. Per the germline V gene, CDR1 is SNHLY and CDR2 is FYNNEI. CDR3 loop: CASREDSYGYTF. DNA of the CDR3: TGTGCCAGCAGGGAAGACAGCTATGGCTACACCTTC.

The chain has TRBV6-1 and TRBJ2-1; a possible D gene is TRBD2 (6 bases). Germline-derived CDR1 and CDR2 are MNHNS and SASEGT. The CDR3 is 12 residues long. V was shortened by 6 bases and J by 4 bases, with 7 bases between the two germline ends. The CDR3, as DNA: TGTGCCAGCAGACTAGCTTACAATGAGCAGTTCTTC. Its translation is CASRLAYNEQFF.

The chain joins TRBV18 to TRBJ1-1, with D hard to call. The CDR3 runs to 14 residues. V lost 4 bases and J 4 bases, leaving 13 bases between the germline ends. Germline CDR1 is KGHSH and CDR2 is LQKENI. This chain's CDR3 is CASSLQRHGTEAFF. For the CDR3, the DNA is TGTGCCAGCTCACTCCAGCGGCATGGCACTGAAGCTTTCTTT. The full variable domain, rest sourced from reference TRBV18 and TRBJ1-1, is NAGVMQNPRHLVRRRGQEARLRCSPMKGHSHVYWYRQLPEEGLKFMVYLQKENIIDESGMPKERFSAEFPKEGPSILRIQQVVRGDSAAYFCASSLQRHGTEAFFGQGTRLTVV.

The chain recombines TRBV29-1 with TRBJ2-7; 10 bases fit TRBD1. Looked up from germline, CDR1 is SQVTM and CDR2 is ANQGSEA. This CDR3 spans 14 amino acids. Unmatched junction bases numbered 7, after V lost 4 bases and J lost 4 bases. CDR3 nucleotides: TGCAGCGTTGGAGATGACAGGGGGCGTTACGAGCAGTACTTC. Protein: CSVGDDRGRYEQYF.

The chain joins TRBV7-9 to TRBJ2-2, with D unclear. This CDR3 region has 15 residues. V shed 5 bases and J shed 4 bases, with 14 bases lying between them. In germline, CDR1 is SEHNR, CDR2 FQNEAQ (reference sequence). The CDR3 DNA sequence: TGTGCCAGCAGCCCCGATAGAGGAATCACCGGGGAGCTGTTTTTT. Protein product: CASSPDRGITGELFF.

The chain couples TRBV5-1 to TRBJ1-2; TRBD1 agrees at 12 bases. The CDR3 has 14 residues. Trimming removed 4 bases from V and 4 bases from J; junction bases left unmatched: 2. CDR1 and CDR2 (germline): SGHRS, YFSETQ. The CDR3: CASSTGQGAYGYTF. In nucleotides, the CDR3 is TGCGCCAGCAGCACGGGACAGGGGGCCTATGGCTACACCTTC.

This chain connects TRBV6-1 to TRBJ2-7; D is unresolved. The CDR3 spans 14 residues. CDR1 MNHNS and CDR2 SASEGT come from the germline V gene. V was cut by 0 bases and J by 4 bases, with 10 bases left in between. The CDR3 region has the DNA TGTGCCAGCAGTGAAGCCTACAGTTCTTACGAGCAGTACTTC. It codes for CASSEAYSSYEQYF.

V and J are TRBV9 and TRBJ2-2; D may be TRBD2 (6 bases). This CDR3 spans 15 amino acids. In germline, CDR1 is SGDLS, CDR2 YYNGEE. The germline V and J ends were trimmed by 0 bases and 3 bases, with 9 bases remaining between them. In DNA form, the CDR3 reads TGTGCCAGCAGCGTAGGGACTACCTACACCGGGGAGCTGTTTTTT. Protein: CASSVGTTYTGELFF. The full variable domain, in which reference TRBV9 and TRBJ2-2 provide the parts outside the CDR3, is DSGVTQTPKHLITATGQRVTLRCSPRSGDLSVYWYQQSLDQGLQFLIQYYNGEERAKGNILERFSAQQFPDLHSELNLSSLELGDSALYFCASSVGTTYTGELFFGEGSRLTVL.

This chain connects TRBV6-6 to TRBJ2-1; 13 positions match TRBD2. V lost 4 bases and J lost 4; bases outside the gene matches: 4. Germline loops: CDR1 MNHNY, CDR2 SVGAGI (reference sequence). This CDR3 has 16 amino acids. The CDR3 DNA is TGTGCCAGCAGTTCCCCGGGACTAGCGGGGTACAATGAGCAGTTCTTC. It translates to CASSSPGLAGYNEQFF.

This chain joins TRBV7-9 and TRBJ2-1; 7 nucleotides align to TRBD2. This CDR3 has 14 residues. CDR1 SEHNR and CDR2 FQNEAQ come from the germline V gene (reference sequence). V lost 3 bases, J lost 4 bases, and 3 bases stayed unmatched. The CDR3 sequence is CASSFRDYYNEQFF. For the CDR3, the DNA is TGTGCCAGCAGCTTCCGGGACTATTACAATGAGCAGTTCTTC. Combining the CDR3 with reference TRBV7-9 and TRBJ2-1 gives the whole variable domain DTGVSQNPRHKITKRGQNVTFRCDPISEHNRLYWYRQTLGQGPEFLTYFQNEAQLEKSRLLSDRFSAERPKGSFSTLEIQRTEQGDSAMYLCASSFRDYYNEQFFGPGTRLTVL.

This clone showed up just a few times. V usage is TRBV14 and J usage is TRBJ2-7; 8 bases line up with TRBD1. V shed 1 base, J shed 0 bases, and the junction held 2 bases outside the gene matches. The germline V gene encodes CDR1 SGHDN and CDR2 FVKESK. The CDR3 contains 15 residues. The CDR3 DNA sequence: TGTGCCAGCAGCCAAGGAGACAGGGGCTCCTACGAGCAGTACTTC. As protein: CASSQGDRGSYEQYF.